The rows below give T cell receptor beta chains drawn from one sample of a study of regulatory T cells in long-lasting Graves disease. TCRdb called the multiplex PCR reads again in MiXCR, with one record for every CDR3 protein. The table shows over 650,000 distinct CDR3 sequences, with 30% occurring only once. The input for sequencing was peripheral blood mononuclear cells (PBMCs), taken when the disease was refractory, from a patient treated with antithyroid drugs. The receptor set was obtained from a female donor with Graves disease. Both conserved end residues are part of each CDR3. Each record gives: V gene, J gene, CDR3 protein.

TRBV12-3/TRBV12-4	TRBJ2-6	CASNPMSSGANVLTF
TRBV11-2	TRBJ2-7	CASSSRLAEGYEQYF
TRBV2	TRBJ1-2	CASSGDTYYGYTF
TRBV20-1	TRBJ2-5	CSADALAGGTETQYF
TRBV7-9	TRBJ2-3	CASSLVSGPGNTQYF
TRBV19	TRBJ1-1	CASSAVTNTEAFF
TRBV12-3/TRBV12-4	TRBJ2-1	CASSLGREVIDEQFF
TRBV11-2	TRBJ1-4	CASSIAGTANEKLFF
TRBV28	TRBJ1-3	CASSFGRISGNTIYF
TRBV6-1	TRBJ1-2	CASKRVVYGYTF
TRBV7-7	TRBJ2-1	CASSRRAHEQFF
TRBV11-2	TRBJ2-7	CASRYSERAYEQYF
TRBV12-3/TRBV12-4	TRBJ1-1	CASSLRDIRNTEAFF
TRBV5-1	TRBJ1-2	CASSASGGSYGYTF
TRBV3-1	TRBJ1-2	CATSTHSGGNGYTF
TRBV30	TRBJ2-5	CAWSVRLQETRYF
TRBV2	TRBJ1-5	CASHGQFSNQPQHF
TRBV6-2/TRBV6-3	TRBJ2-7	CASSYLLDSYEQYF
TRBV11-2	TRBJ1-2	CASSRQGGGGYTF
TRBV28	TRBJ2-2	CASSFGQITGELFF
TRBV18	TRBJ2-7	CASSKQGATYEQYF
TRBV12-3/TRBV12-4	TRBJ2-7	CASSQVKGGEQYF
TRBV28	TRBJ1-1	CASSSDARGLNTEAFF
TRBV20-1	TRBJ1-2	CSARRQQTNYGYTF
TRBV7-2	TRBJ2-7	CASSYSGTPPYEQYF
TRBV6-1	TRBJ1-2	CASSAAGDYDYTF
TRBV7-3	TRBJ1-1	CASSLGHMMNTEAFF
TRBV6-1	TRBJ1-2	CASSENLEDTF
TRBV3-1	TRBJ1-2	CASSPIGGAGYGYTF
TRBV6-2/TRBV6-3	TRBJ1-2	CASSEMGTGSGYTF
TRBV6-1	TRBJ1-6	CASRSDVDRDNSPLHF
TRBV11-2	TRBJ2-2	CASSLRGAATGELFF
TRBV5-1	TRBJ1-1	CASSSKPGQNTEAFF
TRBV12-3/TRBV12-4	TRBJ1-1	CASSLSGRGNTEAFF
TRBV20-1	TRBJ2-5	CSARVVGISSTRQETQYF
TRBV29-1	TRBJ1-4	CSGIDATNEKLFF
TRBV7-3	TRBJ2-2	CASSQDRGRRFTGELFF
TRBV12-3/TRBV12-4	TRBJ2-7	CASISGDGEQYF
TRBV3-1	TRBJ1-2	CASSQGSADSYGYTF
TRBV6-1	TRBJ1-5	CASSPIVQPQHF
TRBV11-1	TRBJ1-5	CASSLTGEYNQPQHF
TRBV9	TRBJ1-6	CASSPGTGGSPLHF
TRBV28	TRBJ1-1	CASSFGLPTEAFF
TRBV20-1	TRBJ1-5	CSARDSGGYQPQHF
TRBV28	TRBJ1-2	CASSLWAGHGYTF
TRBV11-2	TRBJ2-7	CASSLTAGGYEQYF
TRBV7-2	TRBJ2-7	CASSSLGSSYEQYF
TRBV4-2	TRBJ2-1	CASSTQGLAGGNEQFF
TRBV3-1	TRBJ2-7	CASSQVRGTSGSYEQYF
TRBV30	TRBJ1-1	CAWARRGMNTEAFF
TRBV7-2	TRBJ1-2	CASSLVVRGRRYTF
TRBV5-1	TRBJ1-4	CASSLEGTPEKLFF
TRBV12-3/TRBV12-4	TRBJ1-1	CASSPPTRGWNTEAFF
TRBV6-2/TRBV6-3	TRBJ2-6	CASSSAFSGANALTF
TRBV3-1	TRBJ1-1	CASSQDLGTSTEAFF
TRBV12-3/TRBV12-4	TRBJ1-1	CASSFGGPTEAFF
TRBV19	TRBJ2-2	CANSQLAGGPGGELFF